This record concerns one TCR beta chain sequence. This clone was detected only a few times. This receptor's antigen is unknown. Base qualities are not provided; no much larger clone lies one nucleotide away. Receptors were amplified or captured by PCR. Data came from an Illumina HiSeq 4000. High-throughput sequencing was used to profile the TCR beta-chain CDR3 region of every patient. As for the authors' bioinformatics: Drawing on CDR3 differences between clinicopathological groups, the researchers built a classifier meant to tell apart patients with distant-metastatic papillary thyroid cancer. The Shannon index was used to measure repertoire diversity, and the Morisita-Horn index was used to measure how similar tumor and blood repertoires were. The public reads were run again by TCRdb, first through fastp at Q25 and then through MiXCR, and only productive beta chains were kept. The V and J calls follow TCRdb's processing rather than the paper's. The sample table shows around 12,000 clones, and 38% are seen once. The ten largest clones capture roughly a sixth of the sample.

V and J are trimmed by 5 bases and 4 bases, and the gene matches miss 5 bases of the junction. For CDR1 and CDR2, the germline V gene (reference sequence) lists MNHEY and SMNVEV. From cysteine to phenylalanine, the CDR3 is 14 amino acids long. The only DNA kept is the CDR3, 42 bases in frame from the first base. This specimen belongs to a study of metastatic and nonmetastatic thyroid tumors (dated by TCRdb to the early 2020s). About the study as a whole: Repertoires from peripheral blood and from tumor or nodule tissue samples of malignant and benign thyroid patients were compared.

None of the patients had been given any treatment before thyroid surgery. The study retrospectively analysed patient clinical samples collected from about 2012 to 2018 using T-cell receptor beta sequencing. Results the study describes overall, beyond this receptor: TCR beta diversity was reported as significantly higher in malignant tumors than in benign nodules, in both blood and tumor samples.

Sequencing used tumor tissue. This chain joins TRBV27 to TRBJ1-1, with 9 central nucleotides matching TRBD1. The receptor comes from a female donor with papillary thyroid cancer or a benign thyroid nodule (not recorded which). Some clones in this sample may be carry-over from other donors' samples. The CDR3 sequence is CASSPSGQGTEAFF. The DNA reads as follows: TGTGCCAGCAGTCCCTCGGGACAGGGCACTGAAGCTTTCTTT.